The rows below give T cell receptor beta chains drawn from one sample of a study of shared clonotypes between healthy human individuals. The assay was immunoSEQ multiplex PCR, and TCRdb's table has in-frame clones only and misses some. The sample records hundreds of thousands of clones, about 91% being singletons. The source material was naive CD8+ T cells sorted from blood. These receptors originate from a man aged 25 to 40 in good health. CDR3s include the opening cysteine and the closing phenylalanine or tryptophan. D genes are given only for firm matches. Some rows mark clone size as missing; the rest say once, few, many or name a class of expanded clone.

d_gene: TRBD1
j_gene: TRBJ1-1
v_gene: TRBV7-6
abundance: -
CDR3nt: TGTGCCAGCAGCTTAGAGTCAGGGGGCTGGACTGAAGCTTTCTTT
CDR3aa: CASSLESGGWTEAFF

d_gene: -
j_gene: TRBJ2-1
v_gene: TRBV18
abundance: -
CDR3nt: TGTGCCAGCTCACCGGGGAACTACGGGGCCTACAATGAGCAGTTCTTC
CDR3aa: CASSPGNYGAYNEQFF

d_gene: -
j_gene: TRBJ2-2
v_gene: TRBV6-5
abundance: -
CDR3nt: TGTGCCAGCAGTTACCCGAACACCGGGGAGCTGTTTTTT
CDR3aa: CASSYPNTGELFF

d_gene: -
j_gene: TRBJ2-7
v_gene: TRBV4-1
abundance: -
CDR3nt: TGCGCCAGCAGCCAGCGGGGTTCCTACGAGCAGTACTTC
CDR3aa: CASSQRGSYEQYF

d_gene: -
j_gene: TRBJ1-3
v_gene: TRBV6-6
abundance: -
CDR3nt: TGTGCCAGCAGCGGACGGAGTGGAAACACCATATATTTT
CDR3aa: CASSGRSGNTIYF

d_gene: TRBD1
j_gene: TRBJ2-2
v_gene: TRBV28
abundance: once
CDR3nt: TGTGCCAGCAGTTCCCAAAACGAAGACAGGGGAAAGTTGAACACCGGGGAGCTGTTTTTT
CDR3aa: CASSSQNEDRGKLNTGELFF

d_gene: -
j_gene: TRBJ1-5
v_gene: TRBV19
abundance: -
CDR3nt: TGTGCCAGTAGTATGGGCAGCAATCAGCCCCAGCATTTT
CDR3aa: CASSMGSNQPQHF

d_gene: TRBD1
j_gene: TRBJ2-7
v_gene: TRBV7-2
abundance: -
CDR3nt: TGTGCCAGCAGCTTAGGTGGGACAGGGCTATACGAGCAGTACTTC
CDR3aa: CASSLGGTGLYEQYF

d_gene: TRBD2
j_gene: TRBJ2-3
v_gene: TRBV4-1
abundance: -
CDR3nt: TGCGCCAGCAGCCCCAAGCCGCCTAGCGGGAGCCCAGATACGCAGTATTTT
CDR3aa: CASSPKPPSGSPDTQYF

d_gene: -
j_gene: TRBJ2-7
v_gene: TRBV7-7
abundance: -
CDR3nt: TGTGCCAGCAGCTTAGGCGTGGGAGATGACGAGCAGTACTTC
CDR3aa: CASSLGVGDDEQYF

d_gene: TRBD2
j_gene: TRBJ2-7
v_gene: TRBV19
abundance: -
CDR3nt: TGTGCCAGCCAATCCGGGACTAGCGGGTCCGGCCCCACCTACGAGCAGTACTTC
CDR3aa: CASQSGTSGSGPTYEQYF

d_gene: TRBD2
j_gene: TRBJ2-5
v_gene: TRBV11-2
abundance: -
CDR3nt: TGTGCCAGCAGCTTAGGATTACTAGCGGAAATACAAGAGACCCAGTACTTC
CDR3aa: CASSLGLLAEIQETQYF

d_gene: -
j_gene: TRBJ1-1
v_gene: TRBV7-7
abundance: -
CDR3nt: TGTGCCAGCAGCCTTTATTCCCGGGACACTGAAGCTTTCTTT
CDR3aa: CASSLYSRDTEAFF

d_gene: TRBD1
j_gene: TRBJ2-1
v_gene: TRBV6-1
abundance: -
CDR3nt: TGTGCCAGCACCTTGGGGACAGGGTATAACAATGAGCAGTTCTTC
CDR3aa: CASTLGTGYNNEQFF

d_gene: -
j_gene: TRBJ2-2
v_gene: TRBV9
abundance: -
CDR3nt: TGTGCCAGCCAGCGCGGGGCCTCGAACACCGGGGAGCTGTTTTTT
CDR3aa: CASQRGASNTGELFF

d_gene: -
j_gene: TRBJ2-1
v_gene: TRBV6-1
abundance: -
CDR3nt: TGTGCCAGCAGGGGTAGCGAAAGCTCCTACAATGAGCAGTTCTTC
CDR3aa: CASRGSESSYNEQFF

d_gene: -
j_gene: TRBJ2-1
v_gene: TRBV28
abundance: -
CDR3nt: TGTGCCAGCAGTTTGGATAGGCGGACCGATGAGCAGTTCTTC
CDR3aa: CASSLDRRTDEQFF

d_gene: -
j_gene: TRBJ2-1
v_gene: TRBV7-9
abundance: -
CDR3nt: TGTGCCAGCAGCTCGGGACTGTACAATGAGCAGTTCTTC
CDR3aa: CASSSGLYNEQFF

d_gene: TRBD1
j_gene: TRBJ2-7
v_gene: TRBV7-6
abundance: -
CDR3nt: TGTGCCAGCAGCAACCGGGACAGTCCCTACGAGCAGTACTTC
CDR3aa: CASSNRDSPYEQYF

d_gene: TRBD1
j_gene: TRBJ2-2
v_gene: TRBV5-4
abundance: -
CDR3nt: TGTGCCAGCAGCTTGGACGTGGACGGGACAGGGGGGGACACCGGGGAGCTGTTTTTT
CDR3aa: CASSLDVDGTGGDTGELFF

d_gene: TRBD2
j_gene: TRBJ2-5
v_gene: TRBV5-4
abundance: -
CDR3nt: TGTGCCAGCAGCTGGACTAGTAGTGAGACCCAGTACTTC
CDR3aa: CASSWTSSETQYF

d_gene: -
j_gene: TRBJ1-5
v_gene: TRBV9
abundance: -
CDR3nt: TGTGCCAGCAGCGGAGCCCCAGGGCAAGGCCAGCCCCAGCATTTT
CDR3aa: CASSGAPGQGQPQHF

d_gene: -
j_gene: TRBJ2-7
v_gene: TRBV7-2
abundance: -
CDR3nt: TGTGCCAGCAGCCCAGGGGCTAGACCCTCCTACGAGCAGTACTTC
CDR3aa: CASSPGARPSYEQYF

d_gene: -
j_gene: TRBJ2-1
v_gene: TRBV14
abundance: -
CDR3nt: TGTGCCAGCAGCCAAGACCGCCTGGGAGAGCAGTTCTTC
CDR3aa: CASSQDRLGEQFF

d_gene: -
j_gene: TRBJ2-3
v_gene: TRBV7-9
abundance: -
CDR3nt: TGTGCCAGCACTGGGCTCACAGATACGCAGTATTTT
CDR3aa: CASTGLTDTQYF

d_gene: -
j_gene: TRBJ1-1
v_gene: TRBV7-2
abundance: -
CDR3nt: TGTGCCAGCAGCATATCCGGGGTCGTGAACACTGAAGCTTTCTTT
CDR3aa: CASSISGVVNTEAFF

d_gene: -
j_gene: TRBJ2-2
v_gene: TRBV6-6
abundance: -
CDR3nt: TGTGCCAGCAGTTACCCTATACCGGCCGGGGAGCTGTTTTTT
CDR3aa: CASSYPIPAGELFF

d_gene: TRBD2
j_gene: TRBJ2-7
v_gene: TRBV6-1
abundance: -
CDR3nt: TGTGCCAGCAACGTAGCGGGAGTCACCTACGAGCAGTACTTC
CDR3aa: CASNVAGVTYEQYF

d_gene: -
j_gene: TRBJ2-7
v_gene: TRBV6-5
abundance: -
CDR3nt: TGTGCCAGCAGTTACTCCCCAGAAGGGTACGAGCAGTACTTC
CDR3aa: CASSYSPEGYEQYF

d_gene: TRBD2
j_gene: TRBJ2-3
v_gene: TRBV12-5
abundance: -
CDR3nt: TGTGCTAGTGGTTTGTCTCTAGCGGGAGCAGATACGCAGTATTTT
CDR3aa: CASGLSLAGADTQYF

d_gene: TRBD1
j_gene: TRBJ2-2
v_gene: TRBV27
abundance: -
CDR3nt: TGTGCCACCGGACAGGGAATCACCGGGGAGCTGTTTTTT
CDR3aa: CATGQGITGELFF

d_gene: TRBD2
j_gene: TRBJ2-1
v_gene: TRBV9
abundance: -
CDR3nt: TGTGCCAGCAGCGTTGAGGGGACTAGCTGGTTGAATGAGCAGTTCTTC
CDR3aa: CASSVEGTSWLNEQFF

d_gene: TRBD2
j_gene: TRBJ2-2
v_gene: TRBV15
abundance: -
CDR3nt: TGTGCCACCAGTATAAGCGGGGGACCCACCGGGGAGCTGTTTTTT
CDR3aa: CATSISGGPTGELFF

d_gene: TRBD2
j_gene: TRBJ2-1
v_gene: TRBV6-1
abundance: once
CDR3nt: TGTGCCAGCAGTGAAGTACCTAGCGGGAGAAGTAATGAGCAGTTCTTC
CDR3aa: CASSEVPSGRSNEQFF

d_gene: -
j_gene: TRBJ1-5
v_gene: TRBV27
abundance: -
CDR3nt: TGTGCCAGCAAGGCAGACATTAAAGGACAGCCCCAGCATTTT
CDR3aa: CASKADIKGQPQHF

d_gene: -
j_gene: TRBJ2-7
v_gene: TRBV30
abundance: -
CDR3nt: TGTGCCTGGAGACGGGACAAAATCTACGAGCAGTACTTC
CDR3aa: CAWRRDKIYEQYF

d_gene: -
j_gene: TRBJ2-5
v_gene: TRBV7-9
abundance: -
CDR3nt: TGTGCCAGCAGCTCTCAGGGAGGAGAGACCCAGTACTTC
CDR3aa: CASSSQGGETQYF

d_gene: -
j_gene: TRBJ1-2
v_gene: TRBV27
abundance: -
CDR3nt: TGTGCCAGTGCGGTTGGGGGCGCGTATGGCTACACCTTC
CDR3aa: CASAVGGAYGYTF

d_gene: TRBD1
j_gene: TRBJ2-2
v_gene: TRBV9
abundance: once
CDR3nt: TGTGCCAGCAGCCCCAGGGACAGAACGAACACCGGGGAGCTGTTTTTT
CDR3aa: CASSPRDRTNTGELFF

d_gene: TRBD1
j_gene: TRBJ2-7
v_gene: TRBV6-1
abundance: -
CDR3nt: TGTGCCAGCAGTGAAGCGCTTCCTAAACAGGGGGCCTACGAGCAGTACTTC
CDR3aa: CASSEALPKQGAYEQYF

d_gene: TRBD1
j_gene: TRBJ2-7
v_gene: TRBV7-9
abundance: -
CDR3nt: TGTGCCAGCAGCTTAGAAGGAAACTTACAGGGGAACACCTACGAGCAGTACTTC
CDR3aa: CASSLEGNLQGNTYEQYF

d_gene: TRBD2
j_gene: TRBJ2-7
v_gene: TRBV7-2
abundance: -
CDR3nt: TGTGCCAGCAGCATCCCCAGAGGTGGACTAGCCTACGAGCAGTACTTC
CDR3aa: CASSIPRGGLAYEQYF

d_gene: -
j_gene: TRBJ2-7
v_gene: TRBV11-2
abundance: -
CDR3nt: TGTGCCAGCAGCCGCAATTACCGGGACGGAACCTACGAGCAGTACTTC
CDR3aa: CASSRNYRDGTYEQYF

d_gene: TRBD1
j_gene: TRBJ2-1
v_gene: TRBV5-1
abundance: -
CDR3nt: TGCGCCAGCAGCAACCGACCTCCGGGACAGGGGGCAGAATATGAGCAGTTCTTC
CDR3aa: CASSNRPPGQGAEYEQFF

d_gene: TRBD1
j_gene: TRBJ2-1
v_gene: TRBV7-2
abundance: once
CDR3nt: TGTGCCAGCAGCTTAGGAAAACAGGGGGCGCGAGGATATGAGCAGTTCTTC
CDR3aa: CASSLGKQGARGYEQFF

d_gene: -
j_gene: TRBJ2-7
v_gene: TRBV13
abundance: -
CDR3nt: TGTGCCAGCAGCTCGGGGAGCCGCGGGTACGAGCAGTACTTC
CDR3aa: CASSSGSRGYEQYF

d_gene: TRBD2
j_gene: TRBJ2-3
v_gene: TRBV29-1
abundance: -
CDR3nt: TGCAGCGTTCACTCTAGCGGGGCAACAGATACGCAGTATTTT
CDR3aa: CSVHSSGATDTQYF

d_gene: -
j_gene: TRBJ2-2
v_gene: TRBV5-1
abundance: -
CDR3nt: TGCGCCAGCAGGACCCCGGTGGGGGGTTACACCGGGGAGCTGTTTTTT
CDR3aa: CASRTPVGGYTGELFF

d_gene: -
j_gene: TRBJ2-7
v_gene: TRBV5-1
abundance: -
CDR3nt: TGCGCCAGCAGCTTCGATACTACCTACGAGCAGTACTTC
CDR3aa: CASSFDTTYEQYF

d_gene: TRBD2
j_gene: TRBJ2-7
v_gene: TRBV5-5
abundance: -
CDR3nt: TGTGCCAGCAGCTTAAGCGGGGCCAGGTACGAGCAGTACTTC
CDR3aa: CASSLSGARYEQYF